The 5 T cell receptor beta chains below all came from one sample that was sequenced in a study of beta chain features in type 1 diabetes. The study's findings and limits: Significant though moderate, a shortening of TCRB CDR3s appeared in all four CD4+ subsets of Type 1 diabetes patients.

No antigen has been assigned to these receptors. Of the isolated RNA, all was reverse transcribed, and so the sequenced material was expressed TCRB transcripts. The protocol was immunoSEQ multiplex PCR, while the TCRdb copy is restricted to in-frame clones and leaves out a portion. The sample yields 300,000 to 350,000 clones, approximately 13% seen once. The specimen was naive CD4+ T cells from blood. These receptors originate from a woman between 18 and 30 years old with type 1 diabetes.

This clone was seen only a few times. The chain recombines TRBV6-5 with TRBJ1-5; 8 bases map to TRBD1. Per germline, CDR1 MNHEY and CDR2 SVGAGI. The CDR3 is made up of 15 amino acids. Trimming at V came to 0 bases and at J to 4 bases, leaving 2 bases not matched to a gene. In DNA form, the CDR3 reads TGTGCCAGCAGTTACTCGTGGACAGGGAATCAGCCCCAGCATTTT. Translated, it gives CASSYSWTGNQPQHF.

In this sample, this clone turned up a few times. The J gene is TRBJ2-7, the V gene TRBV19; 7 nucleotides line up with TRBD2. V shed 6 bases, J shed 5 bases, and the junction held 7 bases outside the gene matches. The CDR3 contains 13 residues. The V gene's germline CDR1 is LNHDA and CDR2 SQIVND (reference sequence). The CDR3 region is CASSPREGDEQYV. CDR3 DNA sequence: TGTGCCAGTAGCCCAAGGGAGGGTGACGAGCAGTACGTC.

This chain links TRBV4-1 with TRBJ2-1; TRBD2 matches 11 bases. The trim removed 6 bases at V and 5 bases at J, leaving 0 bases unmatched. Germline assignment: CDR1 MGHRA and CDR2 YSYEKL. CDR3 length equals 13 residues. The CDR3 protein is CASRGLADNEQFF. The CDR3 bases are TGCGCCAGCAGGGGACTAGCGGACAATGAGCAGTTCTTC.

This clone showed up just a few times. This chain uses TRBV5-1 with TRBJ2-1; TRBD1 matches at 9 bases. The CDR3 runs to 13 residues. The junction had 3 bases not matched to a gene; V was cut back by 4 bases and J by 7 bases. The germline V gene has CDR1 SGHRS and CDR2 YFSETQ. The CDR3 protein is CASSIQGANEQFF. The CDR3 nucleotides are TGCGCCAGCAGCATACAGGGGGCGAATGAGCAGTTCTTC.

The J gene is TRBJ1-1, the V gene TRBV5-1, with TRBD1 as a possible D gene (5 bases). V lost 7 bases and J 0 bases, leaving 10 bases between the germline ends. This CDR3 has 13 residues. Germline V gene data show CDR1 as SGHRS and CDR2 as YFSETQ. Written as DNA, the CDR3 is TGCGCCAGCCGGGCGGACATGAACACTGAAGCTTTCTTT. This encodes CASRADMNTEAFF.